One and the same sample provided the 9 T cell receptor beta chains below, sequenced in a study of T cell clones after liver transplantation (dated by TCRdb to between 2019 and 2020). Library method: the immunoSEQ multiplex PCR assay. As stored in TCRdb, this immuneACCESS dataset retains in-frame rearrangements with V and J assigned. A fraction of the clones does not appear; measured against another copy, unresolved V genes explain less than half of the discrepancy, and the remainder lacks a known reason. This sample comprises some 110,000 clones, about nine tenths of them detected only once. 0.8% to 0.9% of the sample is taken by the ten largest. The starting material was CD4+ T cells from blood, obtained 12 months after liver transplant. The receptors originated from a human patient who received a liver transplant. Following a transplant, a fraction of the T cells may be traceable to the graft donor.

V is TRBV27 and J is TRBJ2-3; D ambiguous. Germline loops: CDR1 MNHEY, CDR2 SMNVEV (reference sequence). The CDR3 runs to 14 residues. The ends were cut back, 3 bases at V and 2 bases at J, with 9 bases in the middle. The CDR3 protein is CASSFNAATDTQYF. The CDR3 nucleotides read TGTGCCAGCAGTTTCAACGCGGCCACAGATACGCAGTATTTT.

This chain joins TRBV5-4 and TRBJ2-1, with D possibly matching TRBD2 (5 bases). Germline assignment: CDR1 SGHNT and CDR2 YYREEE (reference sequence). CDR3 length: 13 residues. V lost 3 bases and J lost 5, with 9 bases in between. CDR3 amino acids: CASSSGLNNEQFF. The CDR3 DNA reads TGTGCCAGCAGCTCCGGACTCAACAATGAGCAGTTCTTC.

This clone appeared once. The chain employs TRBV27 and TRBJ2-2, with 7 bases fitting TRBD1. CDR3 length: 14 amino acids. Germline trimming cut 5 bases from V and 4 bases from J; bases unmatched to any gene: 4. The germline CDR1 and CDR2 sequences are MNHEY and SMNVEV (reference sequence). The CDR3: CASSIGTATGELFF. DNA for the CDR3: TGTGCCAGCAGTATAGGGACAGCCACCGGGGAGCTGTTTTTT.

This sequence joins TRBV6-1 and TRBJ2-7; 14 nucleotides align to TRBD2. CDR3 length: 20 residues. The V and J ends lost 2 bases and 5 bases, in that order; junction bases with no gene match: 17. Per germline, CDR1 MNHNS and CDR2 SASEGT. The chain's CDR3 is CASSERGGSRLAGGIHEQYF. The CDR3 bases are TGTGCCAGCAGTGAAAGGGGGGGCAGTAGACTAGCGGGAGGGATCCACGAGCAGTACTTC.

This chain links TRBV6-6 with TRBJ2-5; 9 nucleotides agree with TRBD1. This CDR3 is 15 amino acids long. The V gene end was trimmed by 2 bases and the J gene end by 3 bases; junction bases not matched to a gene: 4. Germline CDR1 is MNHNY and CDR2 is SVGAGI (reference sequence). CDR3 loop: CASSYAGQGKETQYF. In DNA form, the CDR3 reads TGTGCCAGCAGTTACGCGGGACAGGGAAAAGAGACCCAGTACTTC.

The chain employs TRBV12-5 and TRBJ1-2; D possibly corresponds to TRBD1 (6 bases). CDR1 is LGHNT, CDR2 FRNRAP, per germline. Trimming cost V 0 bases and J 7 bases, with 15 bases left between them. CDR3 length equals 15 residues. This CDR3 is CASGLVAGASGGYTF. In nucleotides, the CDR3 is TGTGCTAGTGGTTTGGTAGCAGGGGCTTCAGGTGGCTACACCTTC.

This chain uses TRBV6-5 with TRBJ2-7; the match to TRBD1 covers 8 bases. The CDR3 has 12 residues. Germline-derived CDR1 and CDR2 are MNHEY and SVGAGI. The junction had 9 bases not matched to a gene; V was cut back by 10 bases and J by 7 bases. This CDR3 is CATQGASAEQYF. The CDR3 DNA sequence: TGTGCCACCCAGGGGGCGTCGGCAGAGCAGTACTTC.

V usage is TRBV15 and J usage is TRBJ1-2, with 7 bases identical to TRBD1. Germline V gene sequence: CDR1 LNHNV, CDR2 YYDKDF (reference sequence). V was clipped by 0 bases and J by 7 bases; unmatched bases: 8. This CDR3 is built from 15 residues. DNA of the CDR3: TGTGCCACCAGCAGAGAGGTGGGGACAGAGTCTGGCTACACCTTC. It yields the protein CATSREVGTESGYTF.

CDR3 bases: TGTGCCAGCAGTGAAGGGCAGGGCGGCGACACAGATACGCAGTATTTT. This encodes CASSEGQGGDTDTQYF. This chain links TRBV2 with TRBJ2-3, with D possibly matching TRBD1 (5 bases). The germline gives CDR1 SNHLY, CDR2 FYNNEI. CDR3 length: 16 residues. The V end was cut by 1 base, the J end by 2 bases, with 13 bases between.